This TCR beta chain was retrieved from a study of T cells in Graves' hyperthyroidism and ophthalmopathy. Trimming took 7 bases from V and 5 from J, leaving 11 bases between them. Germline V gene sequence: CDR1 GTSNPN, CDR2 SVGIG (reference sequence). The CDR3 runs 11 residues. It was RNA transcripts that yielded the amplified TCR beta CDR3 regions. A set of HTBI primers served as the primers for a first-round RT-PCR of the TCR CDR3. TCRdb ran MiXCR on the multiplex PCR reads and lists one entry per CDR3 protein. The table lists under 800,000 distinct CDR3 sequences, 13% to 15% of them singletons. Sequencing was done on a sample of blood. The receptor was isolated from a woman between 18 and 29 years old with Graves' hyperthyroidism. This chain connects TRBV30 to TRBJ1-1, with D unclear. The CDR3, as DNA: TGTGCCTCGATGGGATTGACTGAAGCTTTCTTT. Residues: CASMGLTEAFF.